The sample holds one count of the clone carrying this TCR beta chain. What it binds is unknown. Data came from immunoSEQ multiplex PCR; TCRdb stores just in-frame clones and leaves some out. The table has 1.5 million to 1.9 million clones, about 98% seen once. This entry is derived from a study of shared clonotypes between healthy human individuals. V lost 3 bases and J lost 2, with 13 bases in between. This CDR3 spans 15 amino acids. Germline V gives CDR1 KGHSH, CDR2 LQKENI. Overall study results and limits: Naive subsets generally had larger estimated richness than memory subsets.

The receptor was isolated from a man aged 25-45 years in good health. The sample was naive CD4+ T cells sorted from blood. The subset: CD45RA+ positively selected. The chain is built from TRBV18 and TRBJ1-1; maybe TRBD1 (6 bases). CDR3 sequence (DNA): TGTGCCAGCTCACCGATCGGGGGGGCCAACACTGAAGCTTTCTTT. This codes for CASSPIGGANTEAFF.